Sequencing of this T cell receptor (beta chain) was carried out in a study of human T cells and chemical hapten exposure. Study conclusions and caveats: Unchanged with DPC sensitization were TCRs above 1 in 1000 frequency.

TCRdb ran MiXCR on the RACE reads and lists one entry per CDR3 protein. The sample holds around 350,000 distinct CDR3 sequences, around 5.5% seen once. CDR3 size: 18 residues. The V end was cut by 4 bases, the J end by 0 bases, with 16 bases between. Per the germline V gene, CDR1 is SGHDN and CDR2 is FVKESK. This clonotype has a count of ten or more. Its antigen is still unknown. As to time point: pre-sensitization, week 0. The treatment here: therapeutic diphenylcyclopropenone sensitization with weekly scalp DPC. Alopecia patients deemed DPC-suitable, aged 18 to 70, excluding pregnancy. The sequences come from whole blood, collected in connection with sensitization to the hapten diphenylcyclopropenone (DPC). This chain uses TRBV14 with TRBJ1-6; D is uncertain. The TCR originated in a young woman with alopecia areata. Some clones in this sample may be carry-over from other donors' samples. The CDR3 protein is CASSRARTASSYNSPLHF. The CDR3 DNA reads TGTGCCAGCAGCCGAGCTCGGACCGCGAGCTCCTATAATTCACCCCTCCACTTT.